This passage covers 17 T cell receptor beta chains from one sample sequenced in a study of Graves' ophthalmopathy and Graves' hyperthyroidism. The study amplified TCR beta CDR3 regions using RNA transcripts. First-round RT-PCR with HTBI primers preceded a second-round multiplex PCR. Using its own MiXCR run on the multiplex PCR reads, TCRdb lists one record per CDR3 protein. The sample has over 500,000 distinct CDR3 sequences; 22% are singletons. The sample taken for sequencing was peripheral blood. All receptors come from a woman aged 18-29 years with stable Graves' hyperthyroidism. Some clones in this sample may be carry-over from other donors' samples.

The rearrangement uses TRBV6-5 and TRBJ1-6, with a possible D match to TRBD1 (5 bases). Per germline, CDR1 MNHEY and CDR2 SVGAGI. V was clipped by 4 bases and J by 5 bases, with 15 bases between them. The length of the CDR3 is 16 residues. CDR3 amino acids: CASSSRPGRNNSPLHF. The CDR3 DNA reads TGTGCCAGCAGTTCAAGACCGGGACGTAATAATTCACCCCTCCACTTT.

There are many counts of this clonotype. V and J are TRBV5-1 and TRBJ1-1; TRBD1 matches 9 bases. This CDR3 comprises 14 residues. CDR1 is SGHRS and CDR2 is YFSETQ in the germline V gene. V was pared by 4 bases and J by 5 bases, with 6 bases of the junction left unmatched. CDR3 nucleotide sequence: TGCGCCAGCAGCAACACAGGGGGCGTTACTGAAGCTTTCTTT. Translated, it gives CASSNTGGVTEAFF. The full variable domain, in which reference TRBV5-1 and TRBJ1-1 provide the parts outside the CDR3, is KAGVTQTPRYLIKTRGQQVTLSCSPISGHRSVSWYQQTPGQGLQFLFEYFSETQRNKGNFPGRFSGRQFSNSRSEMNVSTLELGDSALYLCASSNTGGVTEAFFGQGTRLTVV.

V gene TRBV18 combines with J gene TRBJ2-7, with 8 bases fitting TRBD1. The junction had 9 bases not matched to a gene; V was cut back by 2 bases and J by 6 bases. The CDR3 extends over 15 amino acids. Germline CDR1 reads KGHSH; CDR2 reads LQKENI. In nucleotides, the CDR3 is TGTGCCAGCTCACCAGCCGAACAGGGGGTGGGCGAGCAGTACTTC. This gives the protein CASSPAEQGVGEQYF.

This clonotype was recorded at least ten times. The chain links TRBV12-3 or TRBV12-4 to TRBJ1-5; the D is unclear. V dropped 1 base and J dropped 2 bases, with 6 bases sitting between them. The CDR3 is 14 residues long. The CDR3 DNA reads TGTGCCAGCAGTTTAGGGAGAGGCAATCAGCCCCAGCATTTT. It codes for CASSLGRGNQPQHF.

This clonotype came up many times. This rearrangement joins TRBV6-1 to TRBJ2-7; tentative D call: TRBD1 (6 bases). V lost 8 bases and J lost 2, with 13 bases in between. The CDR3 is 13 residues long. The germline V gene has CDR1 MNHNS and CDR2 SASEGT. The chain's CDR3 is CASVTGLAYEQYF. The CDR3 coding sequence is TGTGCCAGCGTAACAGGGTTGGCCTACGAGCAGTACTTC.

In its sample, this clonotype was seen a few times. The DNA for the CDR3 is TGTGCCAGCAGCCCCGCTACCTATGGCTACACCTTC. This translates into CASSPATYGYTF. This chain joins TRBV6-1 and TRBJ1-2, with no clear D. V dropped 6 bases and J dropped 4 bases, with 9 bases sitting between them. The CDR3 loop spans 12 amino acids. Germline CDR1 is MNHNS and CDR2 is SASEGT.

This clonotype was seen at least ten times. The chain couples TRBV10-3 to TRBJ2-7, with no clear D. Per germline, CDR1 ENHRY and CDR2 SYGVKD. This CDR3 region has 12 residues. Trimming left V 0 bases short and J 5 bases short, with 5 bases between. The CDR3 protein is CAISESTDEQYF. The CDR3 coding sequence is TGTGCCATCAGTGAGTCTACCGACGAGCAGTACTTC.

The chain couples TRBV5-1 to TRBJ1-1; D gene uncertain. The V end lost 0 bases, the J end lost 0 bases, and 12 bases lay between the germline ends. This CDR3 spans 16 amino acids. Per the germline V gene, CDR1 is SGHRS and CDR2 is YFSETQ. The CDR3 loop is CASSLEAGLMNTEAFF. The CDR3 region has the DNA TGCGCCAGCAGCTTGGAGGCAGGTTTAATGAACACTGAAGCTTTCTTT.

In this sample, this clonotype turned up many times. The gene calls are TRBV7-9 and TRBJ1-6, with D tentatively TRBD1 (5 bases). Germline CDR1 reads SEHNR; CDR2 reads FQNEAQ (reference sequence). The CDR3 is 15 residues long. Trimming removed 4 bases at V and 7 bases at J, with 14 bases between. In DNA, the CDR3 is TGTGCCAGCAGCTCAACATCAGGGTGGAATTCACCCCTCCACTTT. Translating gives CASSSTSGWNSPLHF.

Many counts were recorded for this clonotype. The V call is TRBV6-1, the J call TRBJ1-2, with TRBD1 matching 8 bases. The CDR3 runs 15 residues. V gave up 5 bases and J gave up 2 bases; unmatched junction bases: 7. In germline, CDR1 is MNHNS, CDR2 SASEGT. The CDR3 protein is CASSPSGGANYGYTF. In nucleotides, the CDR3 is TGTGCCAGCAGTCCCTCAGGGGGCGCAAACTATGGCTACACCTTC.

The chain couples TRBV6-1 to TRBJ1-5, with a tentative D call TRBD1 (6 bases). The CDR3 spans 14 residues. V shed 5 bases and J shed 3 bases, with 11 bases lying between them. Germline V gene data show CDR1 as MNHNS and CDR2 as SASEGT. CDR3 protein: CASSTRGPNQPQHF. The CDR3 region has the DNA TGTGCCAGCAGTACCAGGGGACCCAATCAGCCCCAGCATTTT.

On this clonotype itself: A read error may account for a junction end that differs from germline. This chain links TRBV30 with TRBJ1-5; D uncertain. The germline V gene encodes CDR1 GTSNPN and CDR2 SVGIG (reference sequence). The CDR3 loop spans 12 amino acids. CDR3 DNA: TGTGCCTGGAGTGTACGAGGGTCCCCCCGGCATTTT. It specifies CAWSVRGSPRHF. The whole variable domain, filled in from reference TRBV30 and TRBJ1-5, reads SQTIHQWPATLVQPVGSPLSLECTVEGTSNPNLYWYRQAAGRGLQLLFYSVGIGQISSEVPQNLSASRPQDRQFILSSKKLLLSDSGFYLCAWSVRGSPRHFGDGTRLSIL.

The rearrangement joins TRBV6-1 to TRBJ1-2; 8 nucleotides line up with TRBD1. The CDR3 contains 14 residues. With V trimmed by 4 bases and J by 4 bases, 5 bases remained unmatched. In germline, CDR1 is MNHNS, CDR2 SASEGT. The DNA of the CDR3 is TGTGCCAGCAGTGCCGACAGGGGCACCTATGGCTACACCTTC. It encodes CASSADRGTYGYTF.

In its sample, this clonotype was seen many times. The chain carries TRBV29-1 and TRBJ1-1; tentatively, D is TRBD1 (5 bases). The CDR3 spans 13 residues. Trimming pared 2 bases from V and 2 bases from J, leaving 9 bases between. From germline, CDR1 is SQVTM and CDR2 ANQGSEA. DNA of the CDR3: TGCAGCGTTGAACGACAGCGTAACACTGAAGCTTTCTTT. Protein sequence: CSVERQRNTEAFF.

This chain uses TRBV29-1 with TRBJ2-7; D unresolved. The CDR3 loop spans 12 amino acids. Trimming cost V 4 bases and J 3 bases, with 10 bases left between them. Germline V gene sequence: CDR1 SQVTM, CDR2 ANQGSEA. CDR3 sequence (DNA): TGCAGCGTTGCGGACGTAGACTACGAGCAGTACTTC. It specifies CSVADVDYEQYF.

The chain carries TRBV6-1 and TRBJ1-2; D unclear. Trimming removed 6 bases at V and 1 base at J, with 6 bases between. Germline V lookup: CDR1 MNHNS, CDR2 SASEGT. This CDR3 has 12 residues. CDR3 region: CASRTLNYGYTF. In DNA, the CDR3 is TGTGCCAGCAGAACACTTAACTATGGCTACACCTTC.

A few counts support this clonotype. The chain joins TRBV27 to TRBJ2-5, with D tentatively TRBD2 (6 bases). Trimming removed 5 bases from V and 7 bases from J, with 17 bases in between. This CDR3 is 14 amino acids long. Germline V CDR1 and CDR2: MNHEY, SMNVEV (reference sequence). The CDR3 DNA follows: TGTGCCAGCAGTCCGGGGACTCCCCTTGGGACCCAGTACTTC. Its protein product is CASSPGTPLGTQYF.